What follows are 9 T cell receptor beta chains derived from one specimen sequenced in a study of CXCR3-negative and CXCR3-positive naive CD8 T cells. Preparation of TRB cDNA libraries relied on 5' RACE carrying UMI labels. TCRdb reprocessed the 5' RACE reads and reports one entry per CDR3 protein, with no DNA. Across 6,500 to 8,000 distinct CDR3 sequences, the top ten clones capture less than 1.5% of the sample. Sequencing input: naive CXCR3- CD8+ T cells from blood. Described subset: CD45RO-CCR7+CD27+CD95- naive CD8+ T cells lacking CXCR3 (TNR3-). These receptors all come from a human donor in good health. Some clones in this sample may be carry-over from other donors' samples.

The chain carries TRBV29-1 and TRBJ1-1; TCRdb returns TRBD1, unconfirmable since there is no DNA. The CDR3 spans 16 residues. In germline, CDR1 is SQVTM, CDR2 ANQGSEA. The CDR3 loop reads CSADEGTGLMNTEAFF.

This chain uses TRBV6-5 with TRBJ2-1; with no DNA, the TCRdb D assignment of TRBD1 cannot be verified. The CDR3 contains 16 residues. Germline loops: CDR1 MNHEY, CDR2 SVGAGI. The CDR3 spells CASSYSSGQVLDEQFF.

The chain recombines TRBV6-1 with TRBJ2-3. CDR1 is MNHNS, CDR2 SASEGT, per germline. The length of the CDR3 is 14 residues. CDR3 amino acids: CASSEYWDEDTQYF.

Judged by frequency, this clonotype is medium-sized. V is TRBV13 and J is TRBJ2-1; absent DNA, TCRdb's TRBD2 call cannot be checked. The germline V gene encodes CDR1 PRHDT and CDR2 FYEKMQ (reference sequence). CDR3 length equals 15 residues. CDR3 in amino acids: CASSLGLAGGLEQFF. Drawing the rest from reference TRBV13 and TRBJ2-1, the complete variable domain is AAGVIQSPRHLIKEKRETATLKCYPIPRHDTVYWYQQGPGQDPQFLISFYEKMQSDKGSIPDRFSAQQFSDYHSELNMSSLELGDSALYFCASSLGLAGGLEQFFGPGTRLTVL.

Its frequency marks this clonotype as medium-sized. The chain has TRBV20-1 and TRBJ2-7; TCRdb gives TRBD2 as the D gene, but with no DNA this cannot be confirmed. The CDR3 is 15 amino acids. Germline V lookup: CDR1 DFQATT, CDR2 SNEGSKA (reference sequence). CDR3: CSAGDPTSGSHEQYF.

By frequency, this clonotype registers medium-sized. CDR3 sequence reads: CASSQTTGANTEAFF. The chain uses TRBV4-3 and TRBJ1-1; as DNA is missing, the TRBD1 call by TCRdb cannot be tested. Germline V gene data show CDR1 as LGHNA and CDR2 as YSLEER. This CDR3 contains 15 residues.

This clonotype is called medium-sized based on its frequency. The chain combines TRBV25-1 with TRBJ1-1; as DNA is missing, the TRBD1 call by TCRdb cannot be tested. The germline V gene has CDR1 MGHDK and CDR2 SYGVNS. The CDR3 contains 12 residues. CDR3 sequence reads: CASSAGNTEAFF.

This clonotype ranks as medium-sized (0.01 to 0.1%) in terms of frequency. The chain is built from TRBV14 and TRBJ1-6. CDR1 is SGHDN and CDR2 is FVKESK in the germline V gene. The length of the CDR3 is 16 residues. CDR3 sequence reads: CASSQDQGTYNSPLHF.

The V call is TRBV29-1, the J call TRBJ1-2; TCRdb proposes TRBD1, but this gene call is untestable without DNA. CDR1 and CDR2 from the germline V gene are SQVTM and ANQGSEA. CDR3 size: 15 residues. CDR3 amino acids: CSVGEAQGFSYGYTF.